Shown below are 11 T cell receptor beta chains from a single sample sequenced in a study of neoadjuvant nivolumab and ipilimumab in lung cancer. The data were produced by immunoSEQ multiplex PCR, yet TCRdb's version contains in-frame clones alone and is incomplete. The table lists more than 1,500 clones, 65% to 85% of them singletons, with around 4.5% in the top ten. Source: tumor tissue, taken before neoadjuvant nivolumab, alone or with ipilimumab. Every receptor here comes from an adult with non-small cell lung cancer.

This chain connects TRBV7-2 to TRBJ2-7; possibly TRBD2 for D (6 bases). Trimming cost V 2 bases and J 3 bases, with 14 bases left between them. The CDR3 runs 15 residues. The germline CDR1 and CDR2 sequences are SGHTA and FQGNSA. Here the CDR3 reads CASSLIGGNVYEQYF. CDR3 in DNA: TGTGCCAGCAGCTTAATCGGGGGAAACGTCTACGAGCAGTACTTC.

The chain uses TRBV7-2 and TRBJ1-3; the match to TRBD1 covers 7 bases. V shed 6 bases and J 3 bases; nucleotides not matched to a gene: 5. Germline CDR1 reads SGHTA; CDR2 reads FQGNSA. The CDR3 runs 14 residues. The CDR3 DNA follows: TGTGCCAGCAGTTCGGGACAGATTGGAAACACCATATATTTT. As protein: CASSSGQIGNTIYF.

This sequence joins TRBV25-1 and TRBJ2-7; 10 bases map to TRBD1. The germline V gene has CDR1 MGHDK and CDR2 SYGVNS. The CDR3 contains 15 residues. The J segment lost 5 bases and the V segment lost 3 bases, leaving 7 bases of the junction unmatched. CDR3 residues: CASSDGTGDNHEQYF. CDR3 DNA: TGTGCCAGCAGTGATGGGACAGGGGATAATCACGAGCAGTACTTC.

This chain joins TRBV7-3 and TRBJ2-6; no firm D call. This CDR3 has 13 residues. The germline V gene has CDR1 SGHTA and CDR2 FQGTGA. Trimming took off 6 bases at V and 4 bases at J, with 7 bases between the two ends. CDR3 in DNA: TGTGCCAGCAGGCAATCAGGGGCCAACGTCCTGACTTTC. It translates to CASRQSGANVLTF. The variable domain in full, with the rest retrieved from reference TRBV7-3 and TRBJ2-6, is GAGVSQTPSNKVTEKGKYVELRCDPISGHTALYWYRQSLGQGPEFLIYFQGTGAADDSGLPNDRFFAVRPEGSVSTLKIQRTERGDSAVYLCASRQSGANVLTFGAGSRLTVL.

The chain joins TRBV6-1 to TRBJ2-1, with 10 bases matching TRBD2. V lost 2 bases and J lost 6; bases outside the gene matches: 4. This CDR3 comprises 15 residues. Germline lookup yields CDR1 MNHNS and CDR2 SASEGT. The DNA of the CDR3 is TGTGCCAGCAGTGAACGGGCTAGCGGGAGCAATGAGCAGTTCTTC. Protein product: CASSERASGSNEQFF.

V usage is TRBV19 and J usage is TRBJ2-2, with a weak D call TRBD1 (5 bases). V was trimmed by 9 bases and J by 0 bases, leaving 17 bases between them. The CDR3 has 16 amino acids. Germline-derived CDR1 and CDR2 are LNHDA and SQIVND (reference sequence). CDR3 nucleotides: TGTGCCAGCTTACGTGTGGGGCTCGCGAACACCGGGGAGCTGTTTTTT. This encodes CASLRVGLANTGELFF.

The rearrangement joins TRBV6-5 to TRBJ2-1; 8 nucleotides line up with TRBD1. The CDR3 has 15 amino acids. J was trimmed by 4 bases and V by 5 bases; bases with no gene match: 7. CDR1 is MNHEY and CDR2 is SVGAGI in the germline V gene. The CDR3 nucleotides read TGTGCCAGCAGTATACCGGGACAGGAGTACAATGAGCAGTTCTTC. This translates into CASSIPGQEYNEQFF.

The chain couples TRBV4-1 to TRBJ1-4, with 7 nucleotides matching TRBD1. The length of the CDR3 is 17 residues. Germline CDR1 and CDR2: MGHRA and YSYEKL. J gave up 8 bases and V 0 bases, and 12 bases lay outside the gene matches. The CDR3 protein is CASSQERAGRGTEKLFF. The CDR3 DNA is TGCGCCAGCAGCCAAGAACGGGCGGGCAGGGGGACGGAAAAACTGTTTTTT.

This clone was seen a few times. J is TRBJ2-2 and V is TRBV19; D uncertain. The germline V gene encodes CDR1 LNHDA and CDR2 SQIVND (reference sequence). Trimming took 6 bases from V and 1 from J, leaving 9 bases between them. The length of the CDR3 is 14 residues. CDR3 coding DNA: TGTGCCAGTAGGGCGACAAAGAACACCGGGGAGCTGTTTTTT. This gives the protein CASRATKNTGELFF.

This sequence joins TRBV28 and TRBJ1-5; possibly TRBD1 for D (5 bases). Germline CDR1 is MDHEN and CDR2 is SYDVKM. Trimming took off 7 bases at V and 3 bases at J, with 16 bases between the two ends. The CDR3 runs to 15 residues. Here the CDR3 DNA reads TGTGCCAGCACCCCATGGCGAGGGGACAATCAGCCCCAGCATTTT. Translated, it gives CASTPWRGDNQPQHF.

This clone was found a few times. V usage is TRBV4-2 and J usage is TRBJ2-7; 9 bases map to TRBD1. J was trimmed by 4 bases and V by 0 bases; bases with no gene match: 10. Germline assignment: CDR1 LGHNA and CDR2 YNFKEQ. The CDR3 totals 17 residues. The chain's CDR3 is CASSQDRGQGGEYEQYF. The CDR3 DNA reads as TGTGCCAGCAGCCAAGATCGGGGACAGGGCGGAGAGTACGAGCAGTACTTC.